The sequence of this TCR beta chain was determined in a study of blood T cell repertoires in COVID-19. Study-level information: Sites across the United States, Italy and Spain contributed samples from acute and convalescent COVID-19. PBMCs, B-cell-depleted T cells, or T cells provided the cDNA or gDNA that made up the material.

The CDR3 has 15 residues. V gave up 0 bases and J gave up 1 base, with 7 bases separating them. The germline gives CDR1 SGHRS, CDR2 YFSETQ. As originally analysed: Amplification of reference gene primers provided the estimated nucleated cell counts. TCRdb keeps only in-frame clones here, not all; method: immunoSEQ multiplex PCR. V and J calls and clone size are as listed in that table; D and trimming were resolved from the DNA. The repertoire holds 150,000 to 200,000 clones, roughly 83% seen once, with around 5.9% in the top ten. V gene TRBV5-1 combines with J gene TRBJ2-2, with D hard to call. The sequence was obtained from a middle-aged woman with COVID-19, enrolled during active disease. Sequenced material: peripheral blood. The CDR3 is CASSLAQMNTGELFF. CDR3 in DNA: TGCGCCAGCAGCTTGGCGCAGATGAACACCGGGGAGCTGTTTTTT.